This TCR beta chain stems from a study of identical twins. Study-wide findings and caveats: There was an excess of low generation probability in the out-of-frame alpha sequences that twins shared. Modelling approaches yielded underestimates of out-of-frame TCR alpha sharing between monozygotic twins.

At least ten counts were recorded for this clonotype. Its antigen is as yet unknown. With template switching, a universal primer site was added, and the cDNA carried unique molecular identifiers. MiXCR, run by TCRdb on the 5' RACE reads, gives a single entry per CDR3 protein. The sample has roughly 230,000 distinct CDR3 sequences; about 8% are singletons. Germline loops: CDR1 SGHTA, CDR2 FQGNSA. V dropped 1 base and J dropped 0 bases, with 8 bases sitting between them. CDR3 size: 15 residues. These data were likewise used in another study, on yellow fever vaccine responses in identical twins. From that paper: The authors reported partly convergent, partly personalized vaccine responses in identical twins.

The clonotype comes from a woman between 18 and 29 years old in good health. Sequencing used CD8+ T cells sorted from blood. The chain combines TRBV7-2 with TRBJ2-3, with D tentatively TRBD2 (6 bases). The CDR3 region is CASSLESGSTDTQYF. CDR3 sequence (DNA): TGTGCCAGCAGCTTAGAGAGCGGGAGCACAGATACGCAGTATTTT. The complete variable domain, with remaining parts taken from reference TRBV7-2 and TRBJ2-3, reads GAGVSQSPSNKVTEKGKDVELRCDPISGHTALYWYRQSLGQGLEFLIYFQGNSAPDKSGLPSDRFSAERTGGSVSTLTIQRTQQEDSAVYLCASSLESGSTDTQYFGPGTRLTVL.